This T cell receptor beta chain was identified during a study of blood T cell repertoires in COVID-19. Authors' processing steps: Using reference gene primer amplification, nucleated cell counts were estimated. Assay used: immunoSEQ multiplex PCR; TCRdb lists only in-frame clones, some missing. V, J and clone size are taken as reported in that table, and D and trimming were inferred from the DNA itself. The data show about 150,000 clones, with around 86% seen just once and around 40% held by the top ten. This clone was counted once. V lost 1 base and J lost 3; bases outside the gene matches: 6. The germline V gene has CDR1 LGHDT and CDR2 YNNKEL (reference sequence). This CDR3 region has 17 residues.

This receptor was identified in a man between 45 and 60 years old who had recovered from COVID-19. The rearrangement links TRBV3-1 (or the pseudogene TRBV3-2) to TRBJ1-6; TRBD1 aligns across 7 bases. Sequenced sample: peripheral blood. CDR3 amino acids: CASSQGGGAFYNSPLHF. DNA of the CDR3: TGTGCCAGCAGCCAAGGAGGGGGCGCTTTCTATAATTCACCCCTCCACTTT.